The rows below give T cell receptor beta chains drawn from one sample of a study of Ad26.COV2.S vaccination and SARS-CoV-2 variants. The table came from immunoSEQ multiplex PCR; TCRdb's copy has only in-frame clones and leaves some out. The table shows around 310,000 clones, with roughly nine tenths occurring only once. The sequencing used peripheral blood, collected in a trial of Ad26.COV2.S vaccine versus placebo. These receptor sequences come from a person aged 18-60 years who received the Ad26.COV2.S COVID-19 vaccine or a placebo. The CDR3 runs from the conserved cysteine through the conserved F or W. A D gene is named only where the DNA matches it firmly. Some rows mark clone size as missing; the rest say once, few, many or name a class of expanded clone.

TRBV4-1	TRBD1	TRBJ1-1	NA	CASSHRQGIMNTEAFF	TGCGCCAGCAGCCACAGACAGGGAATTATGAACACTGAAGCTTTCTTT
TRBV7-2	NA	TRBJ2-1	once	CASRLDPAYNEQFF	TGTGCCAGCAGACTGGATCCTGCCTACAATGAGCAGTTCTTC
TRBV6-5	NA	TRBJ2-2	NA	CASSYPSVDGELFF	TGTGCCAGCAGTTACCCTAGCGTGGACGGGGAGCTGTTTTTT
TRBV10-2	NA	TRBJ1-1	NA	CASSAGRNTEAFF	TGCGCCAGCAGTGCCGGCAGGAACACTGAAGCTTTCTTT
TRBV6-5	NA	TRBJ2-3	NA	CASSLSTESTDTQYF	TGTGCCAGCAGTCTCTCGACAGAGAGCACAGATACGCAGTATTTT
TRBV18	TRBD1	TRBJ2-5	NA	CASSLGQAETQYF	TGTGCCAGCTCGCTCGGACAGGCCGAGACCCAGTACTTC
TRBV12-5	NA	TRBJ1-2	NA	CASGLTSGYGYTF	TGTGCTAGTGGTTTGACCAGCGGCTATGGCTACACCTTC
TRBV2	NA	TRBJ1-5	NA	CASLRVPNQPQHF	TGTGCCAGCCTTCGGGTACCGAATCAGCCCCAGCATTTT
TRBV4-3	NA	TRBJ1-2	NA	CASSPGLTGTGGYTF	TGCGCCAGCAGCCCTGGGTTGACCGGGACGGGGGGCTACACCTTC
TRBV7-2	TRBD2	TRBJ2-2	once	CASSPRSLAGVANTGELFF	TGTGCCAGCAGCCCCCGCTCACTAGCGGGGGTGGCGAACACCGGGGAGCTGTTTTTT
TRBV7-3	NA	TRBJ2-2	NA	CASSLDPRGSGELFF	TGTGCCAGCAGCTTAGACCCCAGAGGGTCCGGGGAGCTGTTTTTT
TRBV18	NA	TRBJ1-1	NA	CASSQRSNTEAFF	TGTGCCAGCTCCCAAAGGTCTAACACTGAAGCTTTCTTT
TRBV7-2	NA	TRBJ1-2	once	CASSLAAHQGRGSDGYTF	TGTGCCAGCAGCTTGGCAGCCCATCAGGGACGGGGAAGTGATGGCTACACCTTC
TRBV5-1	NA	TRBJ2-1	once	CASSFPFLHYNEQFF	TGCGCCAGCAGCTTTCCCTTCCTACACTACAATGAGCAGTTCTTC
TRBV7-2	TRBD2	TRBJ2-7	NA	CASSLGASGGTYEQYF	TGTGCCAGCAGCTTAGGAGCTAGCGGGGGGACCTACGAGCAGTACTTC
TRBV5-1	TRBD1	TRBJ2-2	NA	CASSSRTGTNTGELFF	TGCGCCAGCAGCTCCCGGACAGGGACGAACACCGGGGAGCTGTTTTTT
TRBV28	TRBD2	TRBJ2-4	NA	CASSLSPSGAQYF	TGTGCCAGCAGTTTAAGTCCTAGCGGGGCCCAGTACTTC
TRBV7-2	NA	TRBJ1-5	NA	CASSLVPTNFDSNQPQHF	TGTGCCAGCAGCTTAGTCCCGACAAATTTTGATAGCAATCAGCCCCAGCATTTT
TRBV5-1	NA	TRBJ2-7	few	CASSLAVVETGEQYF	TGCGCCAGCAGCTTGGCCGTAGTAGAGACGGGCGAGCAGTACTTC
TRBV5-1	NA	TRBJ2-1	NA	CASSLGLNEQFF	TGCGCCAGCAGCCTGGGCCTTAATGAGCAGTTCTTC
TRBV18	NA	TRBJ1-1	NA	CASSPQHLELNTEAFF	TGTGCCAGCTCACCGCAGCACCTCGAACTGAACACTGAAGCTTTCTTT
TRBV19	TRBD1	TRBJ1-6	NA	CASSGGTGADNSPLHF	TGTGCCAGTAGTGGGGGGACAGGGGCGGATAATTCACCCCTCCACTTT
TRBV30	NA	TRBJ1-1	NA	CAWQGLNAEAFF	TGTGCCTGGCAGGGTCTCAACGCTGAAGCTTTCTTT
TRBV11-2	TRBD2	TRBJ2-3	NA	CASSFRSGGSPNTQYF	TGTGCCAGCAGCTTCCGTAGCGGGGGGTCGCCTAATACGCAGTATTTT
TRBV6-1	NA	TRBJ1-5	NA	CASSEETEFNQPQHF	TGTGCCAGCAGTGAAGAGACAGAATTCAATCAGCCCCAGCATTTT
TRBV6-6	TRBD1	TRBJ2-2	NA	CASSYGDRVTGELFF	TGTGCCAGCAGTTACGGGGACAGGGTCACCGGGGAGCTGTTTTTT
TRBV27	NA	TRBJ1-1	NA	CASKSGQSVNTEAFF	TGTGCCAGCAAATCCGGACAGTCAGTGAACACTGAAGCTTTCTTT
TRBV11-2	NA	TRBJ2-3	once	CASSLGGDTQYF	TGTGCCAGCAGCCTCGGAGGAGATACGCAGTATTTT
TRBV30	NA	TRBJ1-1	NA	CAWSVGPNTEAFF	TGTGCCTGGAGTGTAGGGCCGAACACTGAAGCTTTCTTT
TRBV6-1	NA	TRBJ1-2	NA	CASSDGGDKGYTF	TGTGCCAGCAGTGATGGGGGTGATAAAGGCTACACCTTC
TRBV7-8	NA	TRBJ1-2	NA	CASSLGTSVDGYTF	TGTGCCAGCAGCTTAGGCACAAGCGTCGATGGCTACACCTTC
TRBV19	TRBD1	TRBJ2-1	NA	CASSIVDRGLAYNEQFF	TGTGCCAGTAGTATCGTAGACAGGGGGCTAGCCTACAATGAGCAGTTCTTC
TRBV10-1	TRBD2	TRBJ2-3	NA	CASTRTGTTTVIPTDTQYF	TGCGCCAGCACTCGAACCGGGACTACAACCGTTATTCCCACAGATACGCAGTATTTT
TRBV7-6	TRBD2	TRBJ2-3	NA	CASSLSVLAGSLSTDTQYF	TGTGCCAGCAGCTTATCCGTACTAGCGGGATCCCTTAGCACAGATACGCAGTATTTT
TRBV3-1/TRBV3-2	NA	TRBJ2-1	NA	CASSQDLRAGIYNEQFF	TGTGCCAGCAGCCAAGACCTCAGAGCGGGTATTTACAATGAGCAGTTCTTC
TRBV10-2	NA	TRBJ2-7	NA	CASSDGRNEQYF	TGCGCCAGCAGTGATGGGAGGAACGAGCAGTACTTC
TRBV7-3	NA	TRBJ1-1	NA	CASSLVRGENTEAFF	TGTGCCAGCAGCTTAGTAAGGGGGGAGAACACTGAAGCTTTCTTT
TRBV28	TRBD2	TRBJ2-1	once	CASSFSPIRGEFVNEQFF	TGTGCCAGCAGTTTCTCCCCGATACGGGGGGAGTTCGTAAATGAGCAGTTCTTC
TRBV6-6	NA	TRBJ2-3	NA	CASSESTDTQYF	TGTGCCAGCTCCGAGAGCACAGATACGCAGTATTTT
TRBV5-4	TRBD1	TRBJ1-4	NA	CASSPGQGPTNEKLFF	TGTGCCAGCAGCCCTGGACAGGGCCCAACTAATGAAAAACTGTTTTTT
TRBV29-1	NA	TRBJ2-1	NA	CSVVYRNRDFRNEQFF	TGCAGCGTTGTTTACAGAAACCGGGACTTCCGAAATGAGCAGTTCTTC
TRBV7-9	NA	TRBJ1-1	few	CASSATARQLGAFF	TGTGCCAGCAGCGCCACCGCGCGACAATTGGGAGCTTTCTTT
TRBV18	NA	TRBJ1-5	NA	CASSSGGNQPQHF	TGTGCCAGCTCGTCCGGGGGCAATCAGCCCCAGCATTTT
TRBV25-1	TRBD1	TRBJ1-1	once	CASSETGARQRAFF	TGTGCCAGCAGTGAGACAGGGGCGCGTCAGAGAGCTTTCTTT
TRBV6-2/TRBV6-3	TRBD1	TRBJ1-5	few	CASSRRDRSQPQHF	TGTGCCAGCAGTCGCCGGGACAGATCTCAGCCCCAGCATTTT
TRBV7-2	NA	TRBJ1-1	NA	CASSSYNEAFF	TGTGCCAGCAGCTCCTATAATGAAGCTTTCTTT
TRBV19	NA	TRBJ2-3	NA	CASRSGGTDTQYF	TGTGCCAGTCGGTCGGGAGGCACAGATACGCAGTATTTT
TRBV5-1	NA	TRBJ1-2	NA	CASRLTSQANPTYGYTF	TGCGCCAGCAGACTGACTTCACAGGCCAATCCTACCTATGGCTACACCTTC
TRBV24-1	NA	TRBJ1-2	NA	CATSSGSGYTF	TGTGCCACCAGTTCAGGGAGCGGCTACACCTTC